This T cell receptor beta chain emerged from a study of cytomegalovirus exposure and HLA in healthy donors. The overall study: The same platform was used for the 130 or so validation repertoires and the roughly 640 first-cohort repertoires, a later analysis reported. Study-wide results and caveats: The listing of 150 to 200 TCR beta chains classed them as cytomegalovirus-associated.

With V trimmed by 8 bases and J by 10 bases, 9 bases remained unmatched. The CDR3 length is 13 residues. CDR1 GTSNPN and CDR2 SVGIG come from the germline V gene (reference sequence). Points on this clone: Antigen unknown.

The assay was immunoSEQ multiplex PCR, and TCRdb's table has in-frame clones only and misses some. The sample has about 38,000 clones; approximately 92% are singletons. Donors were drawn from the approximately 110-subject validation cohort, separate from the approximately 670-subject first cohort. The rearrangement uses TRBV30 and TRBJ2-7, with 15 bases matching TRBD2. Sequencing input: PBMCs. The sequence was obtained from a man between 18 and 29 years old in good health and CMV-seronegative. The CDR3 is CAAGTSGRLIQYF. The CDR3, as DNA: TGTGCCGCGGGGACTAGCGGGAGGTTAATCCAGTACTTC.